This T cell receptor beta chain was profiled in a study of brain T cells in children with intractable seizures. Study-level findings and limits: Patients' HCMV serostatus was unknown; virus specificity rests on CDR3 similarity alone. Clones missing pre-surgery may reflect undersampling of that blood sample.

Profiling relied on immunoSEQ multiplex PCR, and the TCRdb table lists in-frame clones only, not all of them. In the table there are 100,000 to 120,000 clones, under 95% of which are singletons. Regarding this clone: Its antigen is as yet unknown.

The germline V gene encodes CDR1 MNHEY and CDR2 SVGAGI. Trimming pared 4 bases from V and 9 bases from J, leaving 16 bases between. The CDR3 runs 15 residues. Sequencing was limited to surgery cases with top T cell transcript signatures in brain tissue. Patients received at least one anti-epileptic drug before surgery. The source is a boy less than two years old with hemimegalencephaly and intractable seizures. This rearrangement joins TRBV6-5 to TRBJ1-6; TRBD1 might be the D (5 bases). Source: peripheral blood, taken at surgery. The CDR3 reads CASSSGGTWGSPLHF. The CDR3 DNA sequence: TGTGCCAGCAGTTCGGGAGGGACTTGGGGTTCACCCCTCCACTTT.